Presented here are 14 T cell receptor beta chains from one specimen sequenced in a study of blood T cell repertoires in COVID-19 (TCRdb year 2020). The method behind the library was the immunoSEQ multiplex PCR assay. TCRdb obtained this table from immuneACCESS and retained in-frame rearrangements with V and J assigned. These tables miss some clones; where compared with another copy, unresolved V genes account for less than half of the shortfall, and the remainder is unexplained. The sample profile shows over 150,000 clones; roughly 90% of them were found once. Of the sample, 18% is held by the ten largest clones. Sample: peripheral blood. These TCRs come from a man in his fifties or sixties with COVID-19, enrolled during active disease.

J is TRBJ1-5 and V is TRBV12-1; the table's TRBD1 call for D was not verified on the DNA. TRBV12-1 is a pseudogene segment. The CDR3 has 16 residues. The CDR3 nucleotides read TGTGCCAGCAGCGGGGACAGAGTAAATAGCAATCAGCCCCAGCATTTT. Translated, it gives CASSGDRVNSNQPQHF.

The chain employs TRBV19 and TRBJ2-5, with a tentative D call TRBD1 (5 bases). Trimming took off 3 bases at V and 6 bases at J, with 11 bases between the two ends. This CDR3 comprises 13 residues. Germline values: CDR1 LNHDA, CDR2 SQIVND (reference sequence). In DNA, the CDR3 is TGTGCCAGTAGTATGATTGTGGGGCAGACCCAGTACTTC. It encodes CASSMIVGQTQYF.

The chain is built from TRBV5-1 and TRBJ2-3, with 15 bases that match TRBD2. V was pared by 4 bases and J by 6 bases, with 9 bases of the junction left unmatched. This CDR3 has 17 amino acids. CDR1 is SGHRS, CDR2 YFSETQ, per germline. CDR3 DNA sequence: TGCGCCAGCAGCCTGGTGGGACTAGCGGGAGGAAGCGATACGCAGTATTTT. Its protein product is CASSLVGLAGGSDTQYF.

The chain couples TRBV18 to TRBJ1-1; D perhaps matches TRBD1 (5 bases). Germline lookup yields CDR1 KGHSH and CDR2 LQKENI. V was shortened by 4 bases and J by 1 base, with 13 bases between the two germline ends. This CDR3 has 15 residues. Written as DNA, the CDR3 is TGTGCCAGCTCACTACATGACGGGGGGAACACTGAAGCTTTCTTT. It translates to CASSLHDGGNTEAFF.

The chain recombines TRBV28 with TRBJ1-4; D perhaps matches TRBD1 (6 bases). V was pared by 4 bases and J by 5 bases, with 17 bases between. Germline-derived CDR1 and CDR2 are MDHEN and SYDVKM. The CDR3 is made up of 16 amino acids. In DNA form, the CDR3 reads TGTGCCAGCAGTTCACAACAGGGCCTACAAAATGAAAAACTGTTTTTT. This translates into CASSSQQGLQNEKLFF.

This chain joins TRBV7-3 and TRBJ2-1; 8 positions agree with TRBD1. This CDR3 has 16 amino acids. V gave up 0 bases and J gave up 6 bases; unmatched junction bases: 7. CDR1 SGHTA and CDR2 FQGTGA come from the germline V gene. The chain's CDR3 is CASSLTLQGGLNEQFF. In nucleotides, the CDR3 is TGTGCCAGCAGCTTAACGTTACAGGGGGGTCTCAATGAGCAGTTCTTC.

The chain recombines TRBV19 with TRBJ2-1, with 10 bases identical to TRBD2. Looked up from germline, CDR1 is LNHDA and CDR2 is SQIVND (reference sequence). With 3 bases clipped from V and 8 bases from J, the junction kept 10 bases outside the gene matches. The CDR3 runs 16 residues. CDR3 in amino acids: CASSMRAGGPLHEQFF. In nucleotides, the CDR3 is TGTGCCAGTAGTATGAGAGCGGGAGGGCCTCTCCATGAGCAGTTCTTC.

The chain links TRBV27 to TRBJ2-1, with 8 bases matching TRBD1. After removal of 6 bases from V and 2 bases from J, the junction contained 9 bases not matched to a gene. Germline V gene data show CDR1 as MNHEY and CDR2 as SMNVEV (reference sequence). CDR3 length: 16 amino acids. The CDR3 coding sequence is TGTGCCAGCAGCCCAAGGCAGACAGGGGCCTACAATGAGCAGTTCTTC. Its translation: CASSPRQTGAYNEQFF.

V and J are TRBV2 and TRBJ2-1, with a tentative D call TRBD2 (5 bases). Germline values: CDR1 SNHLY, CDR2 FYNNEI. Trimming removed 5 bases at V and 5 bases at J, with 10 bases between. This CDR3 has 13 amino acids. The CDR3 nucleotides are TGTGCCAGCAGTTCGGACTGGAACAATGAGCAGTTCTTC. This codes for CASSSDWNNEQFF.

The V and J genes are TRBV3-1 (or the pseudogene TRBV3-2) and TRBJ2-5; perhaps TRBD2 as D (6 bases). The V and J ends lost 4 bases and 3 bases respectively, with 9 bases between them. Germline CDR1 LGHDT, CDR2 YNNKEL (reference sequence). CDR3 length: 13 amino acids. Here the CDR3 reads CASSLSGEETQYF. The CDR3 bases are TGTGCCAGCAGCCTCTCGGGAGAAGAGACCCAGTACTTC.

V and J are TRBV5-4 and TRBJ1-2; D ambiguous. Germline V gives CDR1 SGHNT, CDR2 YYREEE (reference sequence). Trimming took 0 bases from V and 8 from J, leaving 14 bases between them. The CDR3 is 14 residues long. CDR3 region: CASSLDSPLGGYTF. The CDR3 nucleotides read TGTGCCAGCAGCTTGGACAGCCCCTTAGGAGGCTACACCTTC. The variable domain in full, with the rest retrieved from reference TRBV5-4 and TRBJ1-2, is ETGVTQSPTHLIKTRGQQVTLRCSSQSGHNTVSWYQQALGQGPQFIFQYYREEENGRGNFPPRFSGLQFPNYSSELNVNALELDDSALYLCASSLDSPLGGYTFGSGTRLTVV.

V gene TRBV9 combines with J gene TRBJ1-5; 8 bases map to TRBD1. CDR1 and CDR2 (germline): SGDLS, YYNGEE. The length of the CDR3 is 14 residues. The V segment lost 4 bases and the J segment 4 bases; nucleotides outside the gene matches: 4. In DNA, the CDR3 is TGTGCCAGCAGCCTGGGACAGGTGAATCAGCCCCAGCATTTT. Its translation: CASSLGQVNQPQHF.

The CDR3 spells CASSQDRRGNTIYF. The CDR3 DNA is TGCGCCAGCAGCCAAGATCGCAGGGGTAACACCATATATTTT. The chain couples TRBV4-3 to TRBJ1-3; weak D call: TRBD1 (6 bases). This CDR3 comprises 14 residues. Germline CDR1 and CDR2: LGHNA and YSLEER. V lost 0 bases to trimming and J lost 7 bases, with 10 bases between them.

The chain links TRBV19 to TRBJ1-6, with TRBD1 matching over 8 bases. The CDR3 contains 14 residues. Unmatched junction bases numbered 10, after V lost 8 bases and J lost 10 bases. In germline, CDR1 is LNHDA, CDR2 SQIVND (reference sequence). The CDR3 is CASSAVRGLSPLHF. The CDR3 DNA follows: TGTGCCAGTTCAGCCGTCAGGGGGCTGTCACCCCTCCACTTT. Filled out from reference TRBV19 and TRBJ1-6, the complete variable domain reads DGGITQSPKYLFRKEGQNVTLSCEQNLNHDAMYWYRQDPGQGLRLIYYSQIVNDFQKGDIAEGYSVSREKKESFPLTVTSAQKNPTAFYLCASSAVRGLSPLHFGNGTRLTVT.